A selection of T cell receptor beta chains follows, all from one sample in a study of T cell responses to AZD1222 COVID-19 vaccine. The repertoire was sequenced with immunoSEQ multiplex PCR; TCRdb's copy has only in-frame clones and lacks some. The sample lists tens of thousands of clones, 60% to 85% seen once, with approximately 3.6% in the top ten. Sequencing was performed on peripheral blood, taken on day 0 of AZD1222 vaccination. The receptors were sampled from an adult in good health. Each CDR3 is given with its conserved first and last residue. D genes are given only for firm matches. Rows may omit the clone size; those that give it use once, few, many or a size class.

D gene,J gene,V gene,clone size,CDR3 DNA,CDR3 protein
NA,TRBJ1-6,TRBV20-1,NA,TGCAGTGCTTCGGGTGGACGAAAACATTCGTTT,CSASGGRKHSF
NA,TRBJ1-3,TRBV4-1,NA,TGCGCCAGCAGCCAAGAGTGGACGGACTCTGGAAACACCATATATTTT,CASSQEWTDSGNTIYF
NA,TRBJ2-3,TRBV29-1,NA,TGCAGCGTTGAGTCGGCCCCCAGGGGCACAGATACGCAGTATTTT,CSVESAPRGTDTQYF
TRBD1,TRBJ2-7,TRBV6-1,NA,TGTGCCAGCAGCCGGGACAGTACCGAGCAGTACTTC,CASSRDSTEQYF
NA,TRBJ1-3,TRBV5-6,NA,TGTGCCAGCAGCCCGAACACAGGGCCTGGAAACACCATATATTTT,CASSPNTGPGNTIYF
TRBD1,TRBJ2-6,TRBV6-5,NA,TGTGCCAGCAACGACAGGGCTGGGGCCAACGTCCTGACTTTC,CASNDRAGANVLTF
NA,TRBJ1-1,TRBV3-1/TRBV3-2,once,TGTGCCAGCAGCCCCCAGGACACTCAGAACACTGAAGCTTTCTTT,CASSPQDTQNTEAFF
NA,TRBJ2-4,TRBV11-2,NA,TGTGCCAGCAGCTTAGATAGTACGGCCAAAAACATTCAGTACTTC,CASSLDSTAKNIQYF
NA,TRBJ2-2,TRBV7-6,NA,TGTGCCAGCAGCTTATCGCAGGGTGGAACCGGGGAGCTGTTTTTT,CASSLSQGGTGELFF
NA,TRBJ1-4,TRBV5-1,NA,TGCGCCAGCAGCTTGGGACAGATTAATGAAAAACTGTTTTTT,CASSLGQINEKLFF
NA,TRBJ1-1,TRBV2,NA,TGTGCCAGCAGTGATGTCGGACACTTGACCACTGAAGCTTTCTTT,CASSDVGHLTTEAFF
TRBD2,TRBJ2-3,TRBV7-6,NA,TGTGCCAGCAGCTTACGACCTAGCGGGGGCACAGATACGCAGTATTTT,CASSLRPSGGTDTQYF
TRBD2,TRBJ2-5,TRBV7-9,NA,TGTGCCAGCAGCCGGGTAACCAGCGGGGGGGTCGAGACCCAGTACTTC,CASSRVTSGGVETQYF
NA,TRBJ1-2,TRBV6-1,NA,TGTGCCAGCAGTGAAGCGGGGACGGCCGCTTCCTATGGCTACACCTTC,CASSEAGTAASYGYTF
TRBD1,TRBJ2-1,TRBV5-4,NA,TGTGCCAGCAGCTTTCAGGGGGCGACCTACAATGAGCAGTTCTTC,CASSFQGATYNEQFF
NA,TRBJ1-4,TRBV3-1/TRBV3-2,NA,TGTGCCAGCAGTGTCGAAACAGGGTTTAATGAAAAACTGTTTTTT,CASSVETGFNEKLFF
NA,TRBJ1-4,TRBV6-5,NA,TGTGCCAGCAGTTACTCGTTGGGTAATGAAAAACTGTTTTTT,CASSYSLGNEKLFF
NA,TRBJ1-3,TRBV27,NA,TGTGCCAGCAGTCCCTCGAAGGGGTTCTCTGGAAACACCATATATTTT,CASSPSKGFSGNTIYF
NA,TRBJ2-7,TRBV11-3,NA,TGTGCCAGCAGCCCCCGACGAGGGTCCGGCGAGCAGTACTTC,CASSPRRGSGEQYF
NA,TRBJ1-1,TRBV9,NA,TGTGCCAGCAGCCGGGGGCTGGGCACTGAAGCTTTCTTT,CASSRGLGTEAFF
TRBD2,TRBJ2-5,TRBV19,NA,TGTGCCAGCCAGGTGGGACTAGCGGGGCAAGAGACCCAGTACTTC,CASQVGLAGQETQYF
NA,TRBJ1-6,TRBV19,NA,TGTGCCAGTAGACCCTCCCGGGACGTAGGTAATTCACCCCTCCACTTT,CASRPSRDVGNSPLHF
TRBD1,TRBJ2-2,TRBV19,NA,TGTGCCAGTAGTATCGGGACAGGGTCTACAACCGGGGAGCTGTTTTTT,CASSIGTGSTTGELFF
NA,TRBJ2-1,TRBV12-2,NA,TGTGCAAGTCGCCCGGGACTACTACTTTACAATGAGCAGTTCTTC,CASRPGLLLYNEQFF
NA,TRBJ1-4,TRBV7-2,NA,TGTGCCAGCAGCTTAGGAGGGGACTTAGAAAAACTGTTTTTT,CASSLGGDLEKLFF
TRBD2,TRBJ2-2,TRBV5-4,few,TGTGCCAGCAGAGACCCTAAGGCGGGGGGTCCCAACACCGGGGAGCTGTTTTTT,CASRDPKAGGPNTGELFF
NA,TRBJ1-6,TRBV15,NA,TGTGCCACCAGCAGAGATAACAGGGAATATAATTCACCCCTCCACTTT,CATSRDNREYNSPLHF
NA,TRBJ1-6,TRBV7-2,NA,TGTGCCAGCAGCTTTGGGCAGGGGAACTCACCCCTCCACTTT,CASSFGQGNSPLHF
NA,TRBJ2-7,TRBV6-5,NA,TGTGCCAGCAAGAAGGGTCAGTCCTACGAGCAGTACTTC,CASKKGQSYEQYF
TRBD1,TRBJ1-2,TRBV28,NA,TGTGCCAGCAGCTCTGCAACAGGGGGTGGCTACACCTTC,CASSSATGGGYTF
TRBD1,TRBJ1-5,TRBV2,NA,TGTGCCAGCAGTGCCGAGGGGGCTAGCAATCAGCCCCAGCATTTT,CASSAEGASNQPQHF
TRBD2,TRBJ2-3,TRBV18,NA,TGTGCCAGCTCACCCGGACTAGCGGGCACAGATACGCAGTATTTT,CASSPGLAGTDTQYF
NA,TRBJ2-2,TRBV7-2,medium-sized,TGTGCCAGCAGCTTCGACCCGACGGGCACCGGGGAGCTGTTTTTT,CASSFDPTGTGELFF
NA,TRBJ2-5,TRBV11-3,NA,TGTGCCAGCAGGTCGTACACCTTGGGAGAGACCCAGTACTTC,CASRSYTLGETQYF
NA,TRBJ1-5,TRBV30,NA,TGTGCCTGGAGTGCCCCCCCTCGGGGGAATCAGCCCCAGCATTTT,CAWSAPPRGNQPQHF
NA,TRBJ1-1,TRBV5-1,NA,TGCGCCAGCAGCTCCATACAGTCGACCATGAACACTGAAGCTTTCTTT,CASSSIQSTMNTEAFF